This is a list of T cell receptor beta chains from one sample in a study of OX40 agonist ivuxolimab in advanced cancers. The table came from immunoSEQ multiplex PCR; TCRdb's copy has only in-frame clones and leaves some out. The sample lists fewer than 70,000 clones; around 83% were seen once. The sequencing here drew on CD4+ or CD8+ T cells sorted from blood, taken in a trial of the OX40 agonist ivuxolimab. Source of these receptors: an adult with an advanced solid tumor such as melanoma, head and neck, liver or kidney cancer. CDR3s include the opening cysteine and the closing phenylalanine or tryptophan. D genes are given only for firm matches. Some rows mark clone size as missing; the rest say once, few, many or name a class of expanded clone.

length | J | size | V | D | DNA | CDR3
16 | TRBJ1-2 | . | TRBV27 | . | TGTGCCAGCAGCACCGGACACCCGCCTGAAGGATATGGCTACACCTTC | CASSTGHPPEGYGYTF
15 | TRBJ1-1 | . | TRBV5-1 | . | TGCGCCAGCAGCCCCGCGACAGGTGGAAACACTGAAGCTTTCTTT | CASSPATGGNTEAFF
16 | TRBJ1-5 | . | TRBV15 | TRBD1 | TGTGCCACCAGCAGAGAACCGGGACAGGGTGATCAGCCCCAGCATTTT | CATSREPGQGDQPQHF
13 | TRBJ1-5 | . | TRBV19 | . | TGCGGCGCCGGGGAAGGGAGCAATCAGCCCCAGCATTTT | CGAGEGSNQPQHF
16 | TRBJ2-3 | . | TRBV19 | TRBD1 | TGTGCCAGTAAGGAGACAGGGGGCATCGGCACAGATACGCAGTATTTT | CASKETGGIGTDTQYF
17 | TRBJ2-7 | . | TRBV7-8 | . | TGTGCCAGCAGCTTAGCCACATTCAATTGGGACGCCTACGAGCAGTACTTC | CASSLATFNWDAYEQYF
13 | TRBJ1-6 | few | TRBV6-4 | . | TGTGCCAGCAGTGACACACAGGGTACACCCCTCCACTTT | CASSDTQGTPLHF
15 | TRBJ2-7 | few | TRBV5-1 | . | TGCGCCAGCAGCTTGGCCGGTACTCGCTCCTACGAGCAGTACTTC | CASSLAGTRSYEQYF
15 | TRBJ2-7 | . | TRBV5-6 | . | TGTGCCAGCAGCTTGGCAGGGGTGGCATCCTACGAGCAGTACTTC | CASSLAGVASYEQYF
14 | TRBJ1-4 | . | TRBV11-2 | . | TGTGCCAGCAGCTCCTCGGTGAGGGGAGAAAAACTGTTTTTT | CASSSSVRGEKLFF
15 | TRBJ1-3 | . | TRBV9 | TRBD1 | TGTGCCAGCAGCACCAAGACAGGGACCGGAAACACCATATATTTT | CASSTKTGTGNTIYF
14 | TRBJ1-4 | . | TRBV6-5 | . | TGTGCCAGCAGTTACAGGGCCCCAGGGGAAAAACTGTTTTTT | CASSYRAPGEKLFF